A selection of T cell receptor beta chains follows, all from one sample in a study of T cells in tumors after PD-1 blockade. Sequencing used immunoSEQ multiplex PCR; TCRdb keeps in-frame clones, though not all of them. The table lists roughly 47,000 clones, about four fifths of them singletons, with approximately 15% in the top ten. Sample: PBMCs, taken before anti-PD-1 treatment. The receptors stem from a human donor with basal cell carcinoma. Each CDR3 is given without its conserved first and last residue. Only part of the rows carry a size: once, few, many, or a class if the clone is expanded.

CDR3 protein: ASKRSASGNTIY; V gene: TRBV28; J gene: TRBJ1-3; clone size: NA
CDR3 protein: ASSLAGQTRKTQY; V gene: TRBV7-9; J gene: TRBJ2-5; clone size: NA
CDR3 protein: ASSFRGGELF; V gene: TRBV7-8; J gene: TRBJ2-2; clone size: NA
CDR3 protein: AISGGRSNSPLH; V gene: TRBV10-3; J gene: TRBJ1-6; clone size: few
CDR3 protein: ASSEMEIFTGANVLT; V gene: TRBV2; J gene: TRBJ2-6; clone size: once
CDR3 protein: ASSSFLGRDRVGYEQY; V gene: TRBV5-4; J gene: TRBJ2-7; clone size: NA
CDR3 protein: ASSLGVGVNQETQY; V gene: TRBV7-9; J gene: TRBJ2-5; clone size: few
CDR3 protein: ARRRPRASGSRAYRYEQY; V gene: TRBV19; J gene: TRBJ2-7; clone size: NA
CDR3 protein: ASSPGLAGNEQF; V gene: TRBV10-2; J gene: TRBJ2-1; clone size: NA
CDR3 protein: ASSQWDRGQPQH; V gene: TRBV3-1/TRBV3-2; J gene: TRBJ1-5; clone size: NA
CDR3 protein: ASSQTTSGLLTDTQY; V gene: TRBV27; J gene: TRBJ2-3; clone size: NA
CDR3 protein: ASSPGQLLSGNTIY; V gene: TRBV7-6; J gene: TRBJ1-3; clone size: NA
CDR3 protein: ASSSMEGNTEAF; V gene: TRBV6-5; J gene: TRBJ1-1; clone size: NA
CDR3 protein: ASSEEFPRGEQSVTGELF; V gene: TRBV2; J gene: TRBJ2-2; clone size: NA
CDR3 protein: ASGSSYNSPLH; V gene: TRBV7-6; J gene: TRBJ1-6; clone size: NA
CDR3 protein: ASSLFQGVAGANVLT; V gene: TRBV28; J gene: TRBJ2-6; clone size: NA
CDR3 protein: ASSYRAGVNTEAF; V gene: TRBV6-2/TRBV6-3; J gene: TRBJ1-1; clone size: NA
CDR3 protein: SVVLRDGPMNTEAF; V gene: TRBV29-1; J gene: TRBJ1-1; clone size: NA
CDR3 protein: ASSEWGAGGYT; V gene: TRBV2; J gene: TRBJ1-2; clone size: NA
CDR3 protein: ASSPDSYNSPLH; V gene: TRBV7-8; J gene: TRBJ1-6; clone size: NA